The sequence of this T cell receptor (beta chain) was determined in a study of early T cells in non-severe SARS-CoV-2 infection. Across the whole study: Alpha and beta chains were unpaired, from unsorted whole-blood bulk RNA.

This clonotype was picked up many times. V lost 4 bases to trimming and J lost 8 bases; unmatched junction nucleotides: 6. Germline CDR1 is SQVTM and CDR2 is ANQGSEA. The length of the CDR3 is 12 residues. Each CDR3 protein gets one entry after TCRdb re-called the 5' RACE reads with MiXCR. The data show under 60,000 distinct CDR3 sequences, with approximately 13% seen just once and roughly 10% held by the top ten. The material sequenced was whole blood. The TCR sequence derives from an adult who was a healthcare worker with PCR-confirmed SARS-CoV-2 infection or an uninfected control (not recorded which). This chain links TRBV29-1 with TRBJ1-2; 8 positions match TRBD1. Written as DNA, the CDR3 is TGCAGCGTTGCGGACAGGGTGAAAGGCTACACCTTC. This gives the protein CSVADRVKGYTF.